A single sample is the source of the 14 T cell receptor beta chains below, sequenced in a study of metastatic and nonmetastatic thyroid tumors. Thyroid surgery took place with no prior treatment in any patient. MiXCR re-clonotyped the PCR reads for TCRdb. The sample has tens of thousands of clones, roughly 18% seen once. The sequencing sample was made of blood. These receptors originate from a male donor with papillary thyroid cancer or a benign thyroid nodule (not recorded which). Some clones in this sample may be carry-over from other donors' samples.

Relative to its sample, this clone is medium-sized. The J gene is TRBJ1-2, the V gene TRBV24-1; D perhaps matches TRBD1 (5 bases). The germline gives CDR1 KGHDR, CDR2 SFDVKD. The CDR3 is 12 amino acids. Deletions cut 4 bases from V and 5 bases from J, with 7 bases between. CDR3 DNA: TGTGCCACCAGTGACCCAGGGTATGGCTACACCTTC. Translated: CATSDPGYGYTF.

This sequence joins TRBV5-1 and TRBJ2-2; D unresolved. The V and J ends lost 1 base and 2 bases respectively, with 6 bases between them. CDR1 is SGHRS and CDR2 is YFSETQ in the germline V gene. The CDR3 totals 14 residues. The CDR3 DNA reads TGCGCCAGCAGCTTGAGGCATAACACCGGGGAGCTGTTTTTT. Residues: CASSLRHNTGELFF. The full variable domain, completed using reference TRBV5-1 and TRBJ2-2, is KAGVTQTPRYLIKTRGQQVTLSCSPISGHRSVSWYQQTPGQGLQFLFEYFSETQRNKGNFPGRFSGRQFSNSRSEMNVSTLELGDSALYLCASSLRHNTGELFFGEGSRLTVL.

This clone has just a few counts. The junction and the germline gene differ at one end; a read error may be behind it. DNA of the CDR3: TGTGCCAGAAGTTTATCTAGGGGGTCCTATGGCTACACCTTC. It yields the protein CARSLSRGSYGYTF. The chain uses TRBV27 and TRBJ1-2; D is possibly TRBD1 (6 bases). The CDR3 spans 14 residues. The germline CDR1 and CDR2 sequences are MNHEY and SMNVEV (reference sequence).

By share of the sample, this clone is medium-sized. This chain uses TRBV6-1 with TRBJ1-2, with a weak D call TRBD1 (6 bases). Germline V CDR1 and CDR2: MNHNS, SASEGT. The CDR3 loop spans 11 amino acids. V was cut by 6 bases and J by 8 bases, with 10 bases left in between. CDR3 region: CASRQGGGYTF. CDR3 bases: TGTGCCAGCAGGCAAGGGGGGGGCTACACCTTC.

Ten or more counts support this clone. Possible read error: a much larger clone is one base away. The CDR3 does not close with the conserved phenylalanine or tryptophan, likely indicating a read error. CDR3 DNA sequence: TGCGCCAGCAGCACCGCCCTAGCGGCTAGCACAGATACGCAGTATCTT. Translation gives CASSTALAASTDTQYL. The J gene is TRBJ2-3, the V gene TRBV5-1; 7 nucleotides line up with TRBD2. Germline V gene sequence: CDR1 SGHRS, CDR2 YFSETQ. V shed 4 bases, J shed 0 bases, and the junction held 8 bases outside the gene matches. This CDR3 has 16 residues.

This clone was seen ten or more times. This chain links TRBV6-1 with TRBJ2-7; the match to TRBD1 covers 10 bases. The trim removed 6 bases at V and 5 bases at J, leaving 13 bases unmatched. The CDR3 is 16 residues long. Germline V gene lookup returns CDR1 MNHNS and CDR2 SASEGT. CDR3: CASRMTGGAVDHEQYF. The CDR3 DNA sequence: TGTGCCAGCAGAATGACAGGGGGCGCAGTTGACCACGAGCAGTACTTC.

This clone came up a few times. The V call is TRBV30, the J call TRBJ1-4; D not resolved. The CDR3 runs 14 residues. Trimming shortened V by 0 bases and J by 0 bases, and 5 bases separated the two germline ends. The germline V gene has CDR1 GTSNPN and CDR2 SVGIG (reference sequence). CDR3 DNA: TGTGCCTGGAGTGTCCCAGCAACTAATGAAAAACTGTTTTTT. Translation: CAWSVPATNEKLFF.

By sample share, this clone is medium-sized. The J gene is TRBJ2-1, the V gene TRBV28; TRBD2 aligns across 7 bases. Germline assignment: CDR1 MDHEN and CDR2 SYDVKM. The CDR3 has 14 amino acids. J was trimmed by 4 bases and V by 3 bases; bases with no gene match: 3. The CDR3 loop is CASSLGGVYNEQFF. The CDR3 coding sequence is TGTGCCAGCAGTTTGGGGGGGGTGTACAATGAGCAGTTCTTC.

This clone has at least ten counts. J is TRBJ1-2 and V is TRBV4-1, with D unclear. CDR1 and CDR2 (germline): MGHRA, YSYEKL. Trimming took off 0 bases at V and 2 bases at J, with 7 bases between the two ends. The CDR3 length is 14 residues. In DNA form, the CDR3 reads TGCGCCAGCAGCCAAGAGGCGAACAACTATGGCTACACCTTC. Translating gives CASSQEANNYGYTF.

About this clone itself: An end of the junction differs from the germline gene, which may be a read error. The V and J genes are TRBV2 and TRBJ2-6; D is undetermined. Germline V gene data show CDR1 as SNHLY and CDR2 as FYNNEI. This CDR3 region has 16 residues. The CDR3, as DNA: TGTGCCAGAAGTGGGAAAGGGCGCCTGGGGGCCAACGTCCTGACTTTC. It encodes CARSGKGRLGANVLTF.

This clone was seen ten or more times. The chain recombines TRBV19 with TRBJ2-7; tentative D call: TRBD2 (6 bases). CDR3 length: 13 amino acids. Per germline, CDR1 LNHDA and CDR2 SQIVND (reference sequence). V shed 5 bases and J shed 5 bases, with 13 bases lying between them. The CDR3 sequence: CASSLGTGDEQYF. DNA for the CDR3: TGTGCCAGTAGTCTAGGTACGGGGGACGAGCAGTACTTC.

By frequency in the sample, this clone is medium-sized. V and J are TRBV12-3 or TRBV12-4 and TRBJ1-2, with 9 bases identical to TRBD1. The ends lost 6 bases at V and 2 bases at J; junction bases unmatched: 4. This CDR3 is built from 14 residues. DNA of the CDR3: TGTGCCAGCAGCTTCGGGACAGGGAACTATGGCTACACCTTC. This sequence encodes CASSFGTGNYGYTF.

The sample holds many counts of this clone. CDR3 sequence (DNA): TGCAGTGCAGGGGATGAAAAACTGTTTTTT. Amino acid sequence: CSAGDEKLFF. V and J are TRBV20-1 and TRBJ1-4, with D possibly matching TRBD1 (5 bases). The V gene lost 6 bases and the J gene lost 6 bases, with 5 bases spanning the gap. CDR3 length: 10 residues. Germline V gene data show CDR1 as DFQATT and CDR2 as SNEGSKA (reference sequence).

The V gene is TRBV5-1, the J gene TRBJ1-2; TRBD1 agrees at 8 bases. Germline loops: CDR1 SGHRS, CDR2 YFSETQ. With V trimmed by 4 bases and J by 2 bases, 4 bases remained unmatched. The CDR3 spans 14 residues. Written as DNA, the CDR3 is TGCGCCAGCAGCATGGGACAGGTCAACTATGGCTACACCTTC. Protein: CASSMGQVNYGYTF.